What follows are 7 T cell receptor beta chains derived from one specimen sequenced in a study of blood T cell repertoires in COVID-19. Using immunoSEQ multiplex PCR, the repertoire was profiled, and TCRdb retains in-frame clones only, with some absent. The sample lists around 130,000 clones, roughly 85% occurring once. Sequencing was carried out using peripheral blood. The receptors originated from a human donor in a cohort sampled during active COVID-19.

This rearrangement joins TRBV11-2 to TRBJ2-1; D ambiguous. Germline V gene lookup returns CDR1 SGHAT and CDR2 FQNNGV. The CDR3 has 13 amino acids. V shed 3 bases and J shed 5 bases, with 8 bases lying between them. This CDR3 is CASSLNSNNEQFF. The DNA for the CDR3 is TGTGCCAGCAGCTTGAACAGCAACAATGAGCAGTTCTTC.

The CDR3 bases are TGTGCCAGCTCACGTCAAGAACAGGACACAACCCAGTACTTC. Translating it yields CASSRQEQDTTQYF. The V gene is TRBV18, the J gene TRBJ2-5; the D gene is possibly TRBD1 (5 bases). Trimming took 4 bases from V and 8 from J, leaving 17 bases between them. CDR3 length: 14 amino acids. CDR1 and CDR2 (germline): KGHSH, LQKENI.

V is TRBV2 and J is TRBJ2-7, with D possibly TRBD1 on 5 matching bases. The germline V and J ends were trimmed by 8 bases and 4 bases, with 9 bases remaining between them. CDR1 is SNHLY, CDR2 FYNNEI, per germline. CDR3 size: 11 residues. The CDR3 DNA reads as TGTGCCAGCCAAGACAGTTACGAGCAGTACGTC. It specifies CASQDSYEQYV.

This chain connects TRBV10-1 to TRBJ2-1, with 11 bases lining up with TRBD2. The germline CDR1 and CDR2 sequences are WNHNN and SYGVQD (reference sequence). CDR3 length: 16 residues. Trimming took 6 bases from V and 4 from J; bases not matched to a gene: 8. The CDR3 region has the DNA TGCGCCAGCAGCGGACTAGCGGGCGTAGTGTACAATGAGCAGTTCTTC. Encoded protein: CASSGLAGVVYNEQFF.

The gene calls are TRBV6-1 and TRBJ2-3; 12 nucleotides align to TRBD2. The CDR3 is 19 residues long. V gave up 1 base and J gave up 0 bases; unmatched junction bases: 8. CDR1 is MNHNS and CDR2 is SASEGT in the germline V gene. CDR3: CASSEERLAGALSTDTQYF. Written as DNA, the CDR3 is TGTGCCAGCAGTGAAGAACGACTAGCGGGGGCCCTTAGCACAGATACGCAGTATTTT.

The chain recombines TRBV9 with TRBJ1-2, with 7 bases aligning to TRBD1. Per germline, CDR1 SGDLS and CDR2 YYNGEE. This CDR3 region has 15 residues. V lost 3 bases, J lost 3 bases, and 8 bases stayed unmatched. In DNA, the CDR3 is TGTGCCAGCAGCGCAACCCCAACAGGGGACTATGGCTACACCTTC. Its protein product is CASSATPTGDYGYTF.

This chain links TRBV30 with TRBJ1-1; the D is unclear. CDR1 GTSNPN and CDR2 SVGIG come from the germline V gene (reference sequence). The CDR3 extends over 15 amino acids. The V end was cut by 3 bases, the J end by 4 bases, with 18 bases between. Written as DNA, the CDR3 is TGTGCCTGGAGAGAAAGCCTCACTGGCGGCACTGAAGCTTTCTTT. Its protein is CAWRESLTGGTEAFF.